These 6 T cell receptor beta chains were sequenced from one sample in a study of shared clonotypes between healthy human individuals. Sequenced by immunoSEQ multiplex PCR; TCRdb stores in-frame clones only, minus some. The table records 2,500,000 or so clones, over 85% of them present only once. The specimen was naive CD4+ T cells from PBMCs. This sample's subset: CD45RA+ positively selected. The receptor source for this set is a man younger than 30 in good health. Some clones in this sample may be carry-over from other donors' samples.

This chain's CDR3 is CASSEDNNSPLHF. The CDR3 DNA reads as TGTGCCAGCAGTGAGGACAATAATTCACCCCTCCACTTT. This chain links TRBV6-4 with TRBJ1-6, with D possibly matching TRBD1 (5 bases). V was shortened by 3 bases and J by 5 bases, with 5 bases between the two germline ends. CDR3 length equals 13 residues. From germline, CDR1 is MRHNA and CDR2 SNTAGT.

V gene TRBV6-6 combines with J gene TRBJ2-7, with D possibly being TRBD1 (5 bases). The V gene lost 6 bases and the J gene lost 7 bases, with 10 bases spanning the gap. The CDR3 is made up of 11 amino acids. CDR1 MNHNY and CDR2 SVGAGI come from the germline V gene (reference sequence). The CDR3 nucleotides are TGTGCCAGCAGGGGCCCAGGGGAGCAGTACTTC. It translates to CASRGPGEQYF.

This chain connects TRBV2 to TRBJ2-3; D is perhaps TRBD1 or TRBD2 (5 bases each). The CDR3 length is 13 residues. Trimming removed 5 bases at V and 1 base at J, with 7 bases between. The germline V gene has CDR1 SNHLY and CDR2 FYNNEI. The CDR3: CASSRGGTDTQYF. The CDR3 nucleotides read TGTGCCAGCAGTAGAGGGGGCACAGATACGCAGTATTTT. Drawing the rest from reference TRBV2 and TRBJ2-3, the complete variable domain is EPEVTQTPSHQVTQMGQEVILRCVPISNHLYFYWYRQILGQKVEFLVSFYNNEISEKSEIFDDQFSVERPDGSNFTLKIRSTKLEDSAMYFCASSRGGTDTQYFGPGTRLTVL.

This chain links TRBV21-1 with TRBJ2-3; TRBD2 is the table's D call and was not checked against the DNA. TRBV21-1 is deemed a pseudogene. CDR3 length equals 17 residues. As DNA, the CDR3 is TGTGCCAGCCCGTCAGGGGCTAGCGGGAGCCTCACAGATACGCAGTATTTT. As protein: CASPSGASGSLTDTQYF.

This rearrangement joins TRBV4-2 to TRBJ2-2; 10 nucleotides match TRBD1. J was trimmed by 4 bases and V by 3 bases; bases with no gene match: 5. Germline values: CDR1 LGHNA, CDR2 YNFKEQ. The CDR3 contains 16 residues. CDR3 sequence (DNA): TGTGCCAGCAGCCATCGGGGGACAGGGGCCACCGGGGAGCTGTTTTTT. This encodes CASSHRGTGATGELFF.

V and J are TRBV5-4 and TRBJ1-2; D gene ambiguous. V lost 2 bases to trimming and J lost 4 bases, with 9 bases between them. Germline CDR1 and CDR2: SGHNT and YYREEE (reference sequence). This CDR3 region has 13 residues. The CDR3 sequence is CASSFEGSYGYTF. In nucleotides, the CDR3 is TGTGCCAGCAGCTTCGAAGGTTCCTATGGCTACACCTTC.